This T cell receptor (beta chain) originates from a study of T-cell memory formation after mild COVID-19. TCRdb independently ran MiXCR on the 5' RACE reads; one entry per CDR3 protein. Among more than 300,000 distinct CDR3 sequences listed, 20% to 25% were seen once. Sample: PBMCs or a T cell subset sorted from them (not recorded which). This receptor was obtained from a man between 18 and 35 years old who had mild COVID-19 (a few samples of this study predate the infection). Cell type and time point are not known.

The CDR3 DNA reads TGCGCCAGCAGCCAGGGACAGGGGGCAGGGGAAAAACTGTTTTTT. This translates into CASSQGQGAGEKLFF. The chain links TRBV4-3 to TRBJ1-4; 12 bases match TRBD1. The CDR3 covers 15 residues. Germline CDR1 LGHNA, CDR2 YSLEER. J gave up 8 bases and V 3 bases, and 4 bases lay outside the gene matches.